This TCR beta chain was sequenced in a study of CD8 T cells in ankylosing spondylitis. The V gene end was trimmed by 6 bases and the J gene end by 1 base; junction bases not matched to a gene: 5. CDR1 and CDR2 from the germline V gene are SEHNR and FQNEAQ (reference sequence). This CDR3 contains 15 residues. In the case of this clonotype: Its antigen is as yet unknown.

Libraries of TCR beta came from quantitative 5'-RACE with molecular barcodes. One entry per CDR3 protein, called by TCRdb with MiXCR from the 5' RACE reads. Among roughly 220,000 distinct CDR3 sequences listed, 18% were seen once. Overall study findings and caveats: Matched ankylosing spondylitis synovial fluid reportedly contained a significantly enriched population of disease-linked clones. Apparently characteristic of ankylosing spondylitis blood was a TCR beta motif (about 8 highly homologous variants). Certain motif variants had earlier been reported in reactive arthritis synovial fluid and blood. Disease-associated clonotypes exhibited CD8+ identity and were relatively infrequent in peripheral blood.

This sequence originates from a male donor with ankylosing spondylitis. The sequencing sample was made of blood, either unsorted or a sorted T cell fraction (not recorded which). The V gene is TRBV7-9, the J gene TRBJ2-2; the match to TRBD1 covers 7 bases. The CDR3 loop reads CASSQGQVNTGELFF. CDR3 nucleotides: TGTGCCAGCAGTCAAGGACAGGTGAACACCGGGGAGCTGTTTTTT.